This T cell receptor beta chain came from a study of cytomegalovirus exposure and HLA in healthy donors. Study-level points and caveats: Donors were assumed by presence/absence analyses to have roughly uniform sequencing depth.

Primers for the PCR totalled 60 Vbeta and 13 Jbeta. Profiled with immunoSEQ multiplex PCR; TCRdb holds only in-frame clones, not every one. The sample has around 180,000 clones; around 85% are singletons. As to this clone: The target antigen is unknown. The identical CDR3 is also encoded by other nucleotide sequences in the sample.

The sample consisted of PBMCs. This clonotype was sampled from a man aged 18 to 30 in good health and CMV-seronegative.

The CDR3 reads CASSLSGGGNQPQHF. In DNA form, the CDR3 reads TGTGCCAGCAGTTTATCCGGGGGAGGCAATCAGCCCCAGCATTTT. The rearrangement joins TRBV27 to TRBJ1-5; tentatively, D is TRBD1 (5 bases). Trimming pared 0 bases from V and 2 bases from J, leaving 8 bases between. Germline CDR1 is MNHEY and CDR2 is SMNVEV (reference sequence). The CDR3 totals 15 residues.